This entry lists 18 T cell receptor beta chains sequenced from one sample in a study of blood T cell repertoires in COVID-19. Sequencing used immunoSEQ multiplex PCR; TCRdb keeps in-frame clones, though not all of them. Of about 210,000 clones in the sample, approximately 80% were seen once. The sequenced material came from peripheral blood. These receptors were collected from a woman older than 75 with COVID-19, enrolled during active disease.

The chain employs TRBV5-6 and TRBJ1-2, with 7 bases fitting TRBD1. V shed 4 bases and J 6 bases; nucleotides not matched to a gene: 6. Germline lookup yields CDR1 SGHDT and CDR2 YYEEEE. The CDR3 sequence is 13 residues long. The CDR3 nucleotides read TGTGCCAGCAGCCCGCGACAGGGAGATGGCTACACCTTC. It specifies CASSPRQGDGYTF.

The chain has TRBV29-1 and TRBJ1-2, with 7 bases aligning to TRBD1. Trimming took 1 base from V and 3 from J; bases not matched to a gene: 11. CDR1 is SQVTM and CDR2 is ANQGSEA in the germline V gene. The CDR3 has 16 residues. As DNA, the CDR3 is TGCAGCGTTGAAGGGGACAGAACCGGGACATACTATGGCTACACCTTC. It is translated as CSVEGDRTGTYYGYTF.

The table lists this clone with a few counts. V usage is TRBV7-9 and J usage is TRBJ2-7; 11 nucleotides line up with TRBD1. The germline V gene encodes CDR1 SEHNR and CDR2 FQNEAQ (reference sequence). V gave up 0 bases and J gave up 5 bases; unmatched junction bases: 3. This CDR3 is 15 amino acids long. CDR3 protein: CASSLAGTGGDEQYF. CDR3 bases: TGTGCCAGCAGCTTAGCGGGGACAGGGGGGGACGAGCAGTACTTC.

CDR3 protein: CASSVEGRTETQYF. The CDR3 DNA reads TGTGCCAGCAGCGTAGAGGGGAGGACGGAGACCCAGTACTTC. J is TRBJ2-5 and V is TRBV9; a weak D match, TRBD2 (6 bases). CDR1 SGDLS and CDR2 YYNGEE come from the germline V gene. V was trimmed by 0 bases and J by 5 bases, leaving 11 bases between them. The CDR3 totals 14 residues.

The V gene is TRBV5-1, the J gene TRBJ1-1; 7 bases fit TRBD1. J was trimmed by 8 bases and V by 0 bases; bases with no gene match: 4. This CDR3 is 13 amino acids long. Germline V gene lookup returns CDR1 SGHRS and CDR2 YFSETQ. CDR3: CASSLAQGEEAFF. The CDR3 DNA follows: TGCGCCAGCAGCTTGGCGCAGGGGGAAGAAGCTTTCTTT. Full variable domain (remainder filled in from reference TRBV5-1 and TRBJ1-1): KAGVTQTPRYLIKTRGQQVTLSCSPISGHRSVSWYQQTPGQGLQFLFEYFSETQRNKGNFPGRFSGRQFSNSRSEMNVSTLELGDSALYLCASSLAQGEEAFFGQGTRLTVV.

The chain carries TRBV19 and TRBJ1-2, with 8 bases matching TRBD1. With V trimmed by 9 bases and J by 6 bases, 3 bases remained unmatched. The CDR3 loop spans 11 amino acids. Germline loops: CDR1 LNHDA, CDR2 SQIVND (reference sequence). CDR3 sequence: CASRGQDGYTF. CDR3 DNA: TGTGCCAGCAGGGGGCAAGATGGCTACACCTTC. Full variable domain (missing parts from reference TRBV19 and TRBJ1-2): DGGITQSPKYLFRKEGQNVTLSCEQNLNHDAMYWYRQDPGQGLRLIYYSQIVNDFQKGDIAEGYSVSREKKESFPLTVTSAQKNPTAFYLCASRGQDGYTFGSGTRLTVV.

This chain links TRBV28 with TRBJ1-1; no definite D call. Per germline, CDR1 MDHEN and CDR2 SYDVKM. The CDR3 spans 16 residues. The V and J ends lost 4 bases and 5 bases respectively, with 20 bases between them. The chain's CDR3 is CASSSTWAEGGTEAFF. Written as DNA, the CDR3 is TGTGCCAGCAGTTCCACCTGGGCCGAGGGAGGGACTGAAGCTTTCTTT.

The chain employs TRBV6-5 and TRBJ1-1, with D possibly TRBD1 on 6 matching bases. Trimming removed 8 bases from V and 1 base from J, with 11 bases in between. This CDR3 has 13 residues. Germline values: CDR1 MNHEY, CDR2 SVGAGI. The CDR3 region is CASWGGRNTEAFF. CDR3 in DNA: TGTGCCAGCTGGGGGGGCCGGAACACTGAAGCTTTCTTT.

The chain links TRBV7-9 to TRBJ1-5; the D gene is possibly TRBD1 (5 bases). Germline V gene data show CDR1 as SEHNR and CDR2 as FQNEAQ (reference sequence). This CDR3 has 12 residues. Trimming stripped 5 bases from V and 7 bases from J, with 9 bases between. The CDR3 DNA is TGTGCCAGCAGCCCCGGGGGACAGCCCCAGCATTTT. This translates into CASSPGGQPQHF.

This rearrangement joins TRBV2 to TRBJ1-2, with TRBD1 matching over 8 bases. Looked up from germline, CDR1 is SNHLY and CDR2 is FYNNEI. The CDR3 runs to 14 residues. J was trimmed by 4 bases and V by 10 bases; bases with no gene match: 11. Written as DNA, the CDR3 is TGTGCCACCATCACCCAGGGGGCCGTCTATGGCTACACCTTC. Amino acids: CATITQGAVYGYTF. Together with reference TRBV2 and TRBJ1-2, the CDR3 gives the full variable domain: EPEVTQTPSHQVTQMGQEVILRCVPISNHLYFYWYRQILGQKVEFLVSFYNNEISEKSEIFDDQFSVERPDGSNFTLKIRSTKLEDSAMYFCATITQGAVYGYTFGSGTRLTVV.

The DNA of the CDR3 is TGTGCCAGCAGCCAAGGACAGTCTGGAAACACCATATATTTT. Its protein is CASSQGQSGNTIYF. The genes are TRBV3-1 (or the pseudogene TRBV3-2) and TRBJ1-3; D possibly corresponds to TRBD1 (5 bases). This CDR3 comprises 14 residues. The germline CDR1 and CDR2 sequences are LGHDT and YNNKEL (reference sequence). The V end was cut by 1 base, the J end by 1 base, with 5 bases between.

This clone was picked up one time. The CDR3 region is CASSQERRQLYSPLHF. CDR3 DNA: TGCGCCAGCAGCCAAGAGAGGCGGCAGCTCTATTCACCCCTCCACTTT. The chain is built from TRBV4-1 and TRBJ1-6; no clear D gene. V lost 0 bases and J lost 8, with 14 bases in between. The CDR3 covers 16 residues. Germline CDR1 is MGHRA and CDR2 is YSYEKL.

On this clone itself: The sample holds other DNA sequences that translate to the same CDR3. J is TRBJ1-2 and V is TRBV28; D uncertain. This CDR3 is built from 13 residues. V lost 2 bases, J lost 2 bases, and 6 bases lay in between. Germline loops: CDR1 MDHEN, CDR2 SYDVKM. The CDR3, as DNA: TGTGCCAGCAGTTTAGGGCAGAACTATGGCTACACCTTC. Residues: CASSLGQNYGYTF.

The V call is TRBV9, the J call TRBJ2-3; 9 bases fit TRBD2. V lost 0 bases, J lost 1 base, and 6 bases stayed unmatched. This CDR3 has 17 residues. Germline V gives CDR1 SGDLS, CDR2 YYNGEE. CDR3 nucleotides: TGTGCCAGCAGCGTAGCTGGAGCGGGGGGCGGCACAGATACGCAGTATTTT. This encodes CASSVAGAGGGTDTQYF.

This rearrangement joins TRBV7-3 to TRBJ2-1, with D possibly TRBD2 on 5 matching bases. The germline gives CDR1 SGHTA, CDR2 FQGTGA. The CDR3 has 12 amino acids. V lost 5 bases to trimming and J lost 10 bases, with 12 bases between them. The CDR3 DNA reads TGTGCCAGCAGCCTGACTACGACGGAGCAGTTCTTC. Protein sequence: CASSLTTTEQFF.

V gene TRBV3-1 (or the pseudogene TRBV3-2) combines with J gene TRBJ1-1; 10 positions match TRBD1. The CDR3 has 14 residues. Per the germline V gene, CDR1 is LGHDT and CDR2 is YNNKEL (reference sequence). With V trimmed by 3 bases and J by 4 bases, 2 bases remained unmatched. In nucleotides, the CDR3 is TGTGCCAGCAGCCATCGACAGGGGGCCACTGAAGCTTTCTTT. Translated: CASSHRQGATEAFF.

The gene calls are TRBV30 and TRBJ1-1; possible D gene TRBD1, 5 bases. Germline loops: CDR1 GTSNPN, CDR2 SVGIG (reference sequence). Trimming shortened V by 3 bases and J by 4 bases, and 15 bases separated the two germline ends. CDR3 length: 14 residues. CDR3 residues: CAWRRRGGGTEAFF. The CDR3 bases are TGTGCCTGGAGGCGAAGGGGAGGAGGCACTGAAGCTTTCTTT.

This rearrangement joins TRBV7-9 to TRBJ1-6, with a tentative D call TRBD1 (6 bases). The CDR3 sequence is 15 residues long. Between the trimmed V and J ends, which lost 7 bases and 10 bases, there was a span of 20 bases. Germline assignment: CDR1 SEHNR and CDR2 FQNEAQ (reference sequence). The CDR3 DNA is TGTGCCAGCACGGGATGGGGGACATCCATGTCACCCCTCCACTTT. This codes for CASTGWGTSMSPLHF.